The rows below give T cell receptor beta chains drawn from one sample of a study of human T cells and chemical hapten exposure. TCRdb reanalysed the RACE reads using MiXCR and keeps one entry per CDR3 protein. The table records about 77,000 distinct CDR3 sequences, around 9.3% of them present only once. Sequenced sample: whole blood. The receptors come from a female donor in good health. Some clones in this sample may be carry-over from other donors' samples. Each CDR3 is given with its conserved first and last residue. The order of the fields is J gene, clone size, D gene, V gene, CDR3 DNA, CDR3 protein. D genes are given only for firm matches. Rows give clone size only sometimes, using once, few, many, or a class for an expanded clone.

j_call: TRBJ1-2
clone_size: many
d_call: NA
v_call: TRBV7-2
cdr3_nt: TGTGCCAGCAGCTTAGACAGTTACTATGGCTACACCTTC
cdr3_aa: CASSLDSYYGYTF

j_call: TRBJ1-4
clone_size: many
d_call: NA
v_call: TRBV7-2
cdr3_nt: TGTGCCAGCAGCCTGAGCCGGGGGATTGGGGAAAAACTGTTTTTT
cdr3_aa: CASSLSRGIGEKLFF

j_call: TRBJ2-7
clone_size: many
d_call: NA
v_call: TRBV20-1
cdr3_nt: TGCAGTGCTCGTAAAAAATTCTGGGAGCGGGTCTCCTACGAGCAGTACTTC
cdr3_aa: CSARKKFWERVSYEQYF

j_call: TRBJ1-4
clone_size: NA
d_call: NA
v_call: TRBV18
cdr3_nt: TGTGCCAGCTCACCACTTTCAGGGACTAATGAAAAACTGTTTTTT
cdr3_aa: CASSPLSGTNEKLFF

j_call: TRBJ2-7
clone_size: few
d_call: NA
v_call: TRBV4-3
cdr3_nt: TGCGCCAGCAGCCAGGGCCAGGGACCTGACTACGAGCAGTACTTC
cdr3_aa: CASSQGQGPDYEQYF

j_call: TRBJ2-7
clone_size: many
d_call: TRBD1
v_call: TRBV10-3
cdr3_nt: TGTGCCATCAAGGGGGCCGGGACAGTCATGTACGAGCAGTACTTC
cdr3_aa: CAIKGAGTVMYEQYF

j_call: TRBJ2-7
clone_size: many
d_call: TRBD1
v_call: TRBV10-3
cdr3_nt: TGTGCCATCAGTGAGCTGGGACAGGGCGGCGAGCAGTACTTC
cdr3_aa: CAISELGQGGEQYF

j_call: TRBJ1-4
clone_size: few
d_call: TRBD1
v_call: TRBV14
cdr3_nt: TGTGCCAGCAGCCAAGATTTGGAGACAGGGCACGGGGAAAAACTGTTTTTT
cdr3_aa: CASSQDLETGHGEKLFF

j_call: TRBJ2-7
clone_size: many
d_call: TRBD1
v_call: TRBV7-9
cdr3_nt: TGTGCCAGCAGCTTCAGACAGGGGGCCTACGAGCAGTACTTC
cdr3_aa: CASSFRQGAYEQYF

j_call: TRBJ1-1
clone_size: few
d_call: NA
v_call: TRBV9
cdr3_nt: TGTGCCAGCAGCGTAGAGCTAGACACTGAAGCTTTCTTT
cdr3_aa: CASSVELDTEAFF

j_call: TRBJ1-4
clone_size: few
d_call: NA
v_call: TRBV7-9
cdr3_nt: TGTGCCAGCAGCTCCCCCCAGCAAGTGCTGAATGAAAAACTGTTTTTT
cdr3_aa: CASSSPQQVLNEKLFF

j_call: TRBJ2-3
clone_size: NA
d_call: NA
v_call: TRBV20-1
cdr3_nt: TGCAGTGCTAGAGATCAGCAAGCTAGCACAGATACGCAGTATTTT
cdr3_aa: CSARDQQASTDTQYF

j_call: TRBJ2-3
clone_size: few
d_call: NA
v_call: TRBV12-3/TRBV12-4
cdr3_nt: TGTGCCAGCAGGCAAGAGCGGGCTTGGGCAGATACGCAGTATTTT
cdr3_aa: CASRQERAWADTQYF

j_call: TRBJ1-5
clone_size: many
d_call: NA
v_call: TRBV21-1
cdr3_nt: TGTGCCAGCAGCACCTTCGGACAGGGTCGCCAGCCCCAGCATTTT
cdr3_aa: CASSTFGQGRQPQHF

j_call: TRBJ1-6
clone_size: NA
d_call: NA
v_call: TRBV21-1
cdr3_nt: TGTGCCAGCAGCCCTCGGAGGGCCTCCTATAATTCACCCCTCCACTTT
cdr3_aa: CASSPRRASYNSPLHF

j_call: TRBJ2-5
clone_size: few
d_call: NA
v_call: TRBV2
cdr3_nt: TGTGCCAGCAGTGATGATAGAGAGACCCAGTACTTC
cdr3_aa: CASSDDRETQYF

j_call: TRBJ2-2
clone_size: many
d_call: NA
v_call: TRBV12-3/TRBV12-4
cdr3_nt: TGTGCCAGCAGTGATCGAAACACCGGGGAGCTGTTTTTT
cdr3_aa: CASSDRNTGELFF

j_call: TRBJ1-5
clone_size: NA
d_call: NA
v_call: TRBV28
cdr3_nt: TGTGCCAGCAGTCGAGGGGTGGGGATTAGCAATCAGCCCCAGCATTTT
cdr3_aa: CASSRGVGISNQPQHF

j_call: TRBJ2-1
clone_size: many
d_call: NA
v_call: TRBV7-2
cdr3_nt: TGTGCCAGCAGCTCCTATCCGACTAAGTACTTAGAAAATGAGCAGTTCTTC
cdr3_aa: CASSSYPTKYLENEQFF

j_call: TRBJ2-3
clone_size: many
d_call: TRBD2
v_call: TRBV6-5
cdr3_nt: TGTGCCAGCAGTTCCCGACTAGCGGGGGGAAGCACAGATACGCAGTATTTT
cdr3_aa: CASSSRLAGGSTDTQYF

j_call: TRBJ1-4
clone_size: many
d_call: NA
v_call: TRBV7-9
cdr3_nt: TGTGCCAGCAGCTTAGCTAATAATTGGAGTGAAAAACTGTTTTTT
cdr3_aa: CASSLANNWSEKLFF

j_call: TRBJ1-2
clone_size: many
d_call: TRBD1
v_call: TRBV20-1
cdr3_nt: TGCAGTGCCCCGGACAGGCAGGTTTTCTATGGCTACACCTTC
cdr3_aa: CSAPDRQVFYGYTF

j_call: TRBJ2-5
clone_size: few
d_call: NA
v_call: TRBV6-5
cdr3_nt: TGTGCCAGCAGTATAGGGGGGGGTTTAGAGACCCAGTACTTC
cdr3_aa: CASSIGGGLETQYF

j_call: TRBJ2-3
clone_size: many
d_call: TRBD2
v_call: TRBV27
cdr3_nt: TGTGCCAGCAGTTTATGGACTAGCGGGGGCCTTAGCACAGATACGCAGTATTTT
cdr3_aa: CASSLWTSGGLSTDTQYF

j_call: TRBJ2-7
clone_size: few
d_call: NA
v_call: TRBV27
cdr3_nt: TGTGCCAGCAGCGACAGGCGAGCCTACGAGCAGTACTTC
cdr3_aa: CASSDRRAYEQYF

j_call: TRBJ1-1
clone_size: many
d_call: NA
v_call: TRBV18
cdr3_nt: TGTGCCAGCTCCCCCTCGGGGAACACTGAAGCTTTCTTT
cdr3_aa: CASSPSGNTEAFF

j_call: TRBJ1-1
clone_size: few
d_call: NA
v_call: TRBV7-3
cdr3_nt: TGTGCCAGCAGCCCGACAGGAAGCACTGAAGCTTTCTTT
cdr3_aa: CASSPTGSTEAFF

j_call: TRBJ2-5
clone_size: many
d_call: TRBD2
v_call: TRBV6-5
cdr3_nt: TGTGCCAGCAGTTACTCAAGCAGCGGGGGGTCCCAAGAGACCCAGTACTTC
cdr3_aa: CASSYSSSGGSQETQYF

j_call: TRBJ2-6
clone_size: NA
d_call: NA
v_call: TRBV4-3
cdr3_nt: TGCGCCAGCAGCCAAGCCGTCCCAGGGACCCGCTCTGGGGCCAACGTCCTGACTTTC
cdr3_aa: CASSQAVPGTRSGANVLTF

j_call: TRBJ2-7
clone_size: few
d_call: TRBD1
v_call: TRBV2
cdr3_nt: TGTGCCAGCAGCACCGACAGGGACGCCTACGAGCAGTACTTC
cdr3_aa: CASSTDRDAYEQYF